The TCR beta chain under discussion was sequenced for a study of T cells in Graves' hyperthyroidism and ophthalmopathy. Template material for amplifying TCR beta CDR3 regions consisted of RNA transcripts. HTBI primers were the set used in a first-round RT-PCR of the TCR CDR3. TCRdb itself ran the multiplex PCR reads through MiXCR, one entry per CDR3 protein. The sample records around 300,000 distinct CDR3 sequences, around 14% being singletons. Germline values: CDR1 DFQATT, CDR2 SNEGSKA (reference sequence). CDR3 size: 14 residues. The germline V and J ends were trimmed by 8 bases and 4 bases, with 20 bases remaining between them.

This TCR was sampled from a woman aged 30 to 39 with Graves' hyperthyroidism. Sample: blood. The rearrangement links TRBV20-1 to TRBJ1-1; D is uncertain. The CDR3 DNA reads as TGCAGTACCCCAGGCAGCAGGAAACTCACTGAAGCTTTCTTT. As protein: CSTPGSRKLTEAFF.